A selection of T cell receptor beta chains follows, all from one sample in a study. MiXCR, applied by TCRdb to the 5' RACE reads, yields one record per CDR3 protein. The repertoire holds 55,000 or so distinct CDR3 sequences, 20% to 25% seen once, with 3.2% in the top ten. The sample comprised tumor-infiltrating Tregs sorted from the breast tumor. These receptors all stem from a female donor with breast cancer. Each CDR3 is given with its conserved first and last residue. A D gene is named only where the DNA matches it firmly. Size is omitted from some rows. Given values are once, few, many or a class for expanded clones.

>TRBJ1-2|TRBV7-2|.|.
CAGSVRDTELNGYTF
TGTGCCGGCAGCGTCCGGGACACCGAACTCAATGGCTACACCTTC
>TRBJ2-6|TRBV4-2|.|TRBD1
CASSRDSSGANVLTF
TGTGCCAGCAGCCGGGACAGCTCTGGGGCCAACGTCCTGACTTTC
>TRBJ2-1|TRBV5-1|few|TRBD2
CATRLATHNEQFF
TGCGCCACCCGACTAGCAACCCACAATGAGCAGTTCTTC
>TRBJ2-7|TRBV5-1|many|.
CASSPRGDPYEQYF
TGCGCCAGCAGCCCGCGGGGTGATCCCTACGAGCAGTACTTC
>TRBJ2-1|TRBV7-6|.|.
CASSLAAGSSYNEQFF
TGTGCCAGCAGCTTAGCGGCGGGGAGCTCCTACAATGAGCAGTTCTTC
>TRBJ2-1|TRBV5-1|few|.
CASSLGGEPWNEQFF
TGCGCCAGCAGCTTGGGGGGGGAGCCGTGGAATGAGCAGTTCTTC
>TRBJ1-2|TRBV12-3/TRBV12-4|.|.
CASSSDLDGDNGYTF
TGTGCCAGCAGTTCCGACCTAGACGGGGACAATGGCTACACCTTC
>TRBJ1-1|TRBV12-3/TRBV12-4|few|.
CASRHRRMNTEAFF
TGTGCCAGCAGACACAGACGGATGAACACTGAAGCTTTCTTT
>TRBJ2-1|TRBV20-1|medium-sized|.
CSARWDRSSYNEQFF
TGCAGTGCTAGATGGGACCGGAGCTCCTACAATGAGCAGTTCTTC
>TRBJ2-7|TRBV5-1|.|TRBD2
CASSILTSGRAGGEQYF
TGCGCCAGCAGCATCCTGACTAGCGGGAGGGCCGGTGGCGAGCAGTACTTC
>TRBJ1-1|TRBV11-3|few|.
CASSLGSGVNTEAFF
TGTGCCAGCAGCTTAGGGAGTGGAGTAAACACTGAAGCTTTCTTT
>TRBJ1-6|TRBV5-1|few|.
CASSLTRPDRPSYNSPLHF
TGCGCCAGCAGCTTGACCAGGCCCGACAGGCCCTCCTATAATTCACCCCTCCACTTT
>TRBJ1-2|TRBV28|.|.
CASSFSGDGYTF
TGTGCCAGCAGTTTTTCTGGGGATGGCTACACCTTC
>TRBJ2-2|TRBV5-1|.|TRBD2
CASSLAGGAGAVGELFF
TGCGCCAGCAGCTTGGCCGGGGGAGCGGGAGCGGTCGGGGAGCTGTTTTTT
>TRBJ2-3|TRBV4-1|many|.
CASSQVGFTDTQYF
TGCGCCAGCAGCCAAGTAGGGTTCACAGATACGCAGTATTTT
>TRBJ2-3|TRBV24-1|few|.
CATSSISTDTQYF
TGTGCCACCAGTAGCATAAGCACAGATACGCAGTATTTT
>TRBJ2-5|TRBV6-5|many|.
CASHGLETQYF
TGTGCCAGCCATGGGTTGGAGACCCAGTACTTC
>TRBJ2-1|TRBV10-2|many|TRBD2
CASSVGGRVGEQFF
TGCGCCAGCAGTGTTGGCGGGAGGGTAGGGGAGCAGTTCTTC
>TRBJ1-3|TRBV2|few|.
CASSEVRSSGNTIYF
TGTGCCAGCAGTGAAGTCCGTAGCTCTGGAAACACCATATATTTT
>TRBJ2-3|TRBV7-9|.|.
CASSFMGLPTDTQYF
TGTGCCAGCAGCTTTATGGGACTCCCCACGGATACGCAGTATTTT
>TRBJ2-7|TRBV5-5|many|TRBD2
CASSFRLAGSRNEQYF
TGTGCCAGCAGCTTCCGACTAGCGGGATCTCGAAACGAGCAGTACTTC
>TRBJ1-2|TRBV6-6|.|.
CASSYSGTNYGYTF
TGTGCCAGCAGTTACTCTGGGACAAATTATGGCTACACCTTC
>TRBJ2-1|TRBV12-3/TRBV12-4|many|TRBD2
CASSLLAASSYNEQFF
TGTGCCAGCAGTTTACTAGCGGCGAGCTCCTACAATGAGCAGTTCTTC
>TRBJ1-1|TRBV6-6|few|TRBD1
CASSSGGEDTEAFF
TGTGCCAGCAGTTCAGGGGGGGAGGACACTGAAGCTTTCTTT
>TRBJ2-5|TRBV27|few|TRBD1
CASSLLRTGRGETQYF
TGTGCCAGCAGTTTGCTTAGGACAGGGAGAGGGGAGACCCAGTACTTC
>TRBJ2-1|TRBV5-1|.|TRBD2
CASSFREAGEAVGQSF
TGCGCCAGCAGCTTCAGAGAGGCGGGAGAGGCGGTTGGGCAGTCCTTC
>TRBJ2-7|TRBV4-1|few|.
CASSQDLGGFSYEQYF
TGCGCCAGCAGCCAAGACTTAGGGGGATTCTCCTACGAGCAGTACTTC
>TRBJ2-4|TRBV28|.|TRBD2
CAGSLIGLGEKNIQYF
TGTGCCGGCAGCTTGATTGGACTAGGTGAAAAAAACATTCAGTACTTC
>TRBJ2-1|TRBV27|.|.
CASRSLGVSYNEQFF
TGTGCCAGCAGAAGCCTAGGGGTTTCCTACAATGAGCAGTTCTTC
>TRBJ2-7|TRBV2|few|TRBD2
CASSASGSYEQYF
TGTGCCAGCAGTGCTAGCGGGAGTTACGAGCAGTACTTC
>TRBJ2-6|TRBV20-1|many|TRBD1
CSARLQGSGANVLTF
TGCAGTGCTAGGCTACAGGGGTCTGGGGCCAACGTCCTGACTTTC
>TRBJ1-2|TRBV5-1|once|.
CASSLILRGENYGYTF
TGCGCCAGCAGCTTGATTCTAAGGGGCGAAAACTATGGCTACACCTTC
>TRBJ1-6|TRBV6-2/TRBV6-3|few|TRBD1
CASIDRGHSPLHF
TGTGCCAGCATCGACAGGGGCCATTCACCCCTCCACTTT
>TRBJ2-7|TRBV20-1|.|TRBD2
CSASLGVGLAGYEQYF
TGCAGTGCTAGTTTAGGGGTTGGACTAGCGGGCTACGAGCAGTACTTC
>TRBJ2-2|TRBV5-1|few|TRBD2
CASSPGTSGIPGELFF
TGCGCCAGCAGCCCAGGGACTAGCGGGATCCCCGGGGAGCTGTTTTTT
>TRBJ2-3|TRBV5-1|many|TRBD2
CASSYRLAGVNTQYF
TGCGCCAGCAGCTACCGACTAGCGGGAGTGAATACGCAGTATTTT
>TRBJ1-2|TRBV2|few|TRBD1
CASRRDRGKGYTF
TGTGCCAGCAGGAGGGACAGGGGAAAGGGCTACACCTTC
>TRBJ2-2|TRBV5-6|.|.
CASSLIRLANTGELFF
TGTGCCAGCAGCTTGATTAGACTAGCGAACACCGGGGAGCTGTTTTTT
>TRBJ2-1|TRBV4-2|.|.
CASSQDFEDNEQFF
TGTGCCAGCAGCCAAGATTTTGAGGACAATGAGCAGTTCTTC
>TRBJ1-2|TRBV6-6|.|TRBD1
CASSLLLGQDFNYGYTF
TGTGCCAGCAGCTTACTTTTAGGACAGGACTTTAACTATGGCTACACCTTC
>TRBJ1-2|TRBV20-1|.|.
CSASGVAPGGYTF
TGCAGTGCTAGTGGTGTGGCTCCGGGTGGCTACACCTTC
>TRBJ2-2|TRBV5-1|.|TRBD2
CASSIAGGDTGELFF
TGCGCCAGCAGCATAGCGGGAGGCGACACCGGGGAGCTGTTTTTT
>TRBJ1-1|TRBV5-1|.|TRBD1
CASSLRQGRRTEAFF
TGCGCCAGCAGCTTGAGACAGGGGAGAAGGACTGAAGCTTTCTTT
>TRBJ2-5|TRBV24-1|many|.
CATSDLGRETQYF
TGTGCCACCAGTGATTTGGGCCGGGAGACCCAGTACTTC
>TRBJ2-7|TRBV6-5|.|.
CASRKQGHHEQYF
TGTGCCAGCAGAAAGCAAGGGCACCACGAGCAGTACTTC
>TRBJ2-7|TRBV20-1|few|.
CSARDGQTSKQYF
TGCAGTGCTAGAGACGGCCAGACTAGTAAGCAGTACTTC
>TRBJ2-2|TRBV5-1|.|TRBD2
CASSTTSERRELFF
TGCGCCAGCAGCACCACTAGCGAGAGGCGGGAGCTGTTTTTT
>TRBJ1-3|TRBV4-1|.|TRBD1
CASSQEHRQGFAGNTIYF
TGCGCCAGCAGCCAAGAACACCGACAGGGTTTTGCTGGAAACACCATATATTTT
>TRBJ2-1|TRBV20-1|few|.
CSAGSYNEQFF
TGCAGTGCTGGGAGCTACAATGAGCAGTTCTTC
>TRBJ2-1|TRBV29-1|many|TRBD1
CSVWGQGGNEQFF
TGCAGCGTCTGGGGACAGGGTGGCAATGAGCAGTTCTTC
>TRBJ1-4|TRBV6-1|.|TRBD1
CASSERQGAKLFF
TGTGCCAGCAGTGAAAGACAGGGAGCAAAACTGTTTTTT
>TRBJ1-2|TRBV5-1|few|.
CASSPSRREGGYTF
TGCGCCAGCAGCCCTTCACGACGGGAAGGAGGCTACACCTTC
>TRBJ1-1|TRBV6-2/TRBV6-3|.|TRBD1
CASSPGQRAEAFF
TGTGCCAGCAGTCCGGGACAGCGAGCCGAAGCTTTCTTT
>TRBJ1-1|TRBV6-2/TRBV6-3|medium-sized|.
CASRRRDTEAFF
TGTGCCAGCAGGCGACGGGACACTGAAGCTTTCTTT
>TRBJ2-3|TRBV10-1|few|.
CASSESGKPLTQYF
TGCGCCAGCAGTGAGTCGGGGAAGCCCCTAACGCAGTATTTT
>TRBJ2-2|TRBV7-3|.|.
CASSLQGGLGTGELFF
TGTGCCAGCAGCTTACAAGGGGGGCTGGGAACCGGGGAGCTGTTTTTT
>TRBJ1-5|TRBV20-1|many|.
CSASGNRKPQHF
TGCAGTGCTAGTGGCAATCGGAAGCCCCAGCATTTT
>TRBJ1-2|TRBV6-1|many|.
CASTPVPEVYGYTF
TGTGCCAGCACCCCCGTCCCGGAGGTCTATGGCTACACCTTC